A single sample is the source of the 8 T cell receptor beta chains below, sequenced in a study of monozygotic twins with cystic fibrosis. Some clones are missing from TCRdb's copy, which holds only in-frame ones; the method was immunoSEQ multiplex PCR. The sample gives about 35,000 clones, around 65% of which show up once; roughly 0.72% is in the top ten. Input material: blood. Every receptor here comes from a girl aged 5 to 17 with cystic fibrosis.

This clone came up a few times. The DNA for the CDR3 is TGCGCCAGCAGCTTGACCGGGACCTATGAAGCTTTCTTT. As protein: CASSLTGTYEAFF. V is TRBV5-1 and J is TRBJ1-1; weak D call: TRBD1 (5 bases). This CDR3 region has 13 residues. Germline V gene lookup returns CDR1 SGHRS and CDR2 YFSETQ. The V gene lost 1 base and the J gene lost 7 bases, with 11 bases spanning the gap.

This rearrangement joins TRBV30 to TRBJ2-5; 8 bases agree with TRBD1. Trimming took 2 bases from V and 5 from J; bases not matched to a gene: 7. The CDR3 sequence is 14 residues long. Germline V lookup: CDR1 GTSNPN, CDR2 SVGIG (reference sequence). Here the CDR3 reads CAWSTGRGLETQYF. The CDR3 DNA reads TGTGCCTGGAGTACTGGCAGGGGGCTGGAGACCCAGTACTTC.

The chain uses TRBV6-5 and TRBJ2-5; 8 nucleotides match TRBD1. V was clipped by 7 bases and J by 7 bases; unmatched bases: 8. Germline V CDR1 and CDR2: MNHEY, SVGAGI. There are 13 residues in the CDR3. The CDR3 nucleotides are TGTGCCAGCAACCCGACAGGGGTCAGGACCCAGTACTTC. It is translated as CASNPTGVRTQYF.

This chain connects TRBV18 to TRBJ1-2; D is ambiguous. Germline-derived CDR1 and CDR2 are KGHSH and LQKENI. This CDR3 region has 13 residues. V was pared by 2 bases and J by 4 bases, with 8 bases between. The CDR3 is CASSPEVPYGYTF. The DNA for the CDR3 is TGTGCCAGCTCACCAGAGGTGCCCTATGGCTACACCTTC.

The rearrangement uses TRBV18 and TRBJ1-5; D call uncertain. The CDR3 spans 16 residues. Germline V CDR1 and CDR2: KGHSH, LQKENI. V was cut by 2 bases and J by 0 bases, with 11 bases left in between. The CDR3 is CASSPSSPASNQPQHF. For the CDR3, the DNA is TGTGCCAGCTCACCATCGAGCCCGGCTAGCAATCAGCCCCAGCATTTT.

The rearrangement uses TRBV30 and TRBJ1-2, with D maybe TRBD1 (5 bases). The germline gives CDR1 GTSNPN, CDR2 SVGIG (reference sequence). V shed 0 bases and J shed 8 bases, with 19 bases lying between them. The CDR3 covers 15 residues. CDR3 DNA sequence: TGTGCCTGGAGTGTAATGTCGGGATCAGGGCAAGGCTACACCTTC. This translates into CAWSVMSGSGQGYTF. Looking up the rest from reference TRBV30 and TRBJ1-2 gives the full variable domain: SQTIHQWPATLVQPVGSPLSLECTVEGTSNPNLYWYRQAAGRGLQLLFYSVGIGQISSEVPQNLSASRPQDRQFILSSKKLLLSDSGFYLCAWSVMSGSGQGYTFGSGTRLTVV.

This clone was seen only a few times. This chain connects TRBV30 to TRBJ2-2; 10 bases agree with TRBD2. This CDR3 region has 16 residues. J gave up 4 bases and V 1 base, and 6 bases lay outside the gene matches. CDR1 is GTSNPN and CDR2 is SVGIG in the germline V gene (reference sequence). The CDR3 DNA follows: TGTGCCTGGAGTGCTAGCGGGGGCCACCGCACCGGGGAGCTGTTTTTT. It translates to CAWSASGGHRTGELFF.

The rearrangement uses TRBV15 and TRBJ1-5; D remains unclear. Trimming cost V 0 bases and J 5 bases, with 11 bases left between them. The CDR3 has 15 amino acids. The V gene's germline CDR1 is LNHNV and CDR2 YYDKDF (reference sequence). CDR3 loop: CATSRDLARDQPQHF. In nucleotides, the CDR3 is TGTGCCACCAGCAGAGATCTCGCGAGGGATCAGCCCCAGCATTTT.